This T cell receptor beta chain was retrieved from a study of blood T cell repertoires in COVID-19. The overall study: Researchers got acute and convalescent COVID-19 samples from the United States, Italy and Spain. PBMCs, B-cell-depleted T cells, or T cells provided the cDNA or gDNA that made up the material.

V was clipped by 1 base and J by 1 base, with 8 bases between them. This CDR3 is built from 14 residues. CDR1 is SGHNT and CDR2 is YYREEE in the germline V gene (reference sequence). Original data processing: Researchers report that nucleated cell counts were estimated from reference gene primer amplification. Profiling relied on immunoSEQ multiplex PCR, and the TCRdb table lists in-frame clones only, not all of them. V and J calls and clone size are given by that table; D and trimming were obtained from the DNA. The sample yields approximately 400,000 clones, about 90% seen once. The sample consisted of peripheral blood. The source of this sequence is a man aged 35 to 55 with acute or convalescent COVID-19. The J gene is TRBJ2-5, the V gene TRBV5-4, with D hard to call. CDR3 region: CASSLYHGQETQYF. The DNA for the CDR3 is TGTGCCAGCAGCTTGTATCACGGCCAAGAGACCCAGTACTTC.